Presented here are 20 T cell receptor beta chains from one specimen sequenced in a study of blood T cell repertoires in COVID-19. The assay was immunoSEQ multiplex PCR, and TCRdb's table has in-frame clones only and misses some. The profile shows some 330,000 clones, roughly nine tenths of them singletons. The sample consisted of peripheral blood. The receptor set was obtained from a woman between 25 and 40 years old with COVID-19, enrolled during active disease.

This clone has only a few counts. The rearrangement uses TRBV7-9 and TRBJ2-5; the D gene is possibly TRBD1 (6 bases). There are 16 residues in the CDR3. The germline V gene encodes CDR1 SEHNR and CDR2 FQNEAQ (reference sequence). Between the trimmed V and J ends, which lost 2 bases and 4 bases, there was a span of 17 bases. The chain's CDR3 is CASSLTSTGPRETQYF. The CDR3 DNA is TGTGCCAGCAGCTTAACCAGCACAGGGCCCAGAGAGACCCAGTACTTC.

This chain connects TRBV21-1 to TRBJ1-3. TRBV21-1 is shown as a pseudogene. This CDR3 contains 15 residues. The CDR3 protein is CASSKIRGAGNTIYF. In DNA form, the CDR3 reads TGTGCCAGCAGCAAAATCCGGGGGGCTGGAAACACCATATATTTT.

The chain links TRBV11-3 to TRBJ1-1; D gene uncertain. CDR1 is SGHNT, CDR2 YENEEA, per germline. This CDR3 is built from 14 residues. Trimming removed 0 bases at V and 4 bases at J, with 9 bases between. The CDR3 coding sequence is TGTGCCAGCAGCTTAGATTGGCCGATCACTGAAGCTTTCTTT. Protein product: CASSLDWPITEAFF.

The chain uses TRBV14 and TRBJ2-1; 11 bases map to TRBD1. CDR1 SGHDN and CDR2 FVKESK come from the germline V gene. With V trimmed by 1 base and J by 10 bases, 12 bases remained unmatched. CDR3 length: 17 residues. The CDR3 protein is CASSQVIRGQGDWEQFF. DNA for the CDR3: TGTGCCAGCAGCCAAGTCATCCGGGGACAGGGGGACTGGGAGCAGTTCTTC.

The rearrangement uses TRBV7-2 and TRBJ2-5; TRBD1 might be the D (5 bases). The CDR3 has 13 residues. Trimming cost V 6 bases and J 4 bases, with 12 bases left between them. Germline lookup yields CDR1 SGHTA and CDR2 FQGNSA. In DNA form, the CDR3 reads TGTGCCAGCAGTCGTGGGGCTACAGAGACCCAGTACTTC. Translating gives CASSRGATETQYF.

This clone was seen only once. The chain combines TRBV7-9 with TRBJ1-5, with D uncertain. Trimming removed 5 bases from V and 0 bases from J, with 2 bases in between. The CDR3 is 12 amino acids. In germline, CDR1 is SEHNR, CDR2 FQNEAQ (reference sequence). In nucleotides, the CDR3 is TGTGCCAGCAGCCATAGCAATCAGCCCCAGCATTTT. This gives the protein CASSHSNQPQHF.

The chain joins TRBV5-1 to TRBJ2-4; D gene ambiguous. CDR1 is SGHRS and CDR2 is YFSETQ in the germline V gene. The CDR3 is made up of 15 amino acids. Trimming took off 3 bases at V and 0 bases at J, with 10 bases between the two ends. Here the CDR3 DNA reads TGCGCCAGCAGCTCCGGTGATCTAGCCAAAAACATTCAGTACTTC. Amino acids: CASSSGDLAKNIQYF.

The genes are TRBV7-9 and TRBJ2-2, with D maybe TRBD1 (6 bases). Deletions cut 5 bases from V and 3 bases from J, with 19 bases between. This CDR3 is 17 amino acids long. CDR1 and CDR2 (germline): SEHNR, FQNEAQ (reference sequence). CDR3 DNA sequence: TGTGCCAGCAGCCCAACGGTGGGGGCGATGGACACCGGGGAGCTGTTTTTT. Its protein is CASSPTVGAMDTGELFF.

The DNA for the CDR3 is TGTGCCATCAGTGAGGAGTCGAGGACTGAAGCTTTCTTT. This gives the protein CAISEESRTEAFF. The chain recombines TRBV10-3 with TRBJ1-1; no reliable D call. The CDR3 totals 13 residues. Trimming removed 2 bases from V and 5 bases from J, with 9 bases in between. Germline-derived CDR1 and CDR2 are ENHRY and SYGVKD.

This clone appeared a single time. The gene calls are TRBV7-3 and TRBJ2-5, with D possibly being TRBD1 (6 bases). Germline CDR1 is SGHTA and CDR2 is FQGTGA. V shed 2 bases and J shed 0 bases, with 7 bases lying between them. There are 14 residues in the CDR3. The CDR3 sequence is CASSLGGYQETQYF. The CDR3, as DNA: TGTGCCAGCAGCTTAGGGGGCTACCAAGAGACCCAGTACTTC.

The chain joins TRBV3-1 (or the pseudogene TRBV3-2) to TRBJ2-1; tentatively, D is TRBD1 (6 bases). Germline CDR1 reads LGHDT; CDR2 reads YNNKEL (reference sequence). The V end lost 5 bases, the J end lost 4 bases, and 15 bases lay between the germline ends. The length of the CDR3 is 15 residues. CDR3 nucleotides: TGTGCCAGCAGCGAGGGGGACACTACGTACAATGAGCAGTTCTTC. It translates to CASSEGDTTYNEQFF.

J is TRBJ2-7 and V is TRBV5-5, with 7 bases that match TRBD1. Per the germline V gene, CDR1 is SGHKS and CDR2 is YYEKEE (reference sequence). This CDR3 has 15 amino acids. After removal of 2 bases from V and 3 bases from J, the junction contained 8 bases not matched to a gene. The CDR3 protein is CASSLEGAYIYEQYV. The CDR3 bases are TGTGCCAGCAGCTTAGAGGGGGCCTATATCTACGAGCAGTACGTC.

This chain uses TRBV7-2 with TRBJ1-6; D ambiguous. Per the germline V gene, CDR1 is SGHTA and CDR2 is FQGNSA. The CDR3 has 15 amino acids. Trimming removed 6 bases from V and 8 bases from J, with 17 bases in between. The CDR3 sequence is CASSPRPGEDSPLHF. CDR3 in DNA: TGTGCCAGCAGTCCGAGACCAGGCGAAGATTCACCCCTCCACTTT.

The chain links TRBV7-8 to TRBJ2-3; tentative D call: TRBD2 (5 bases). CDR3 length equals 16 residues. Germline CDR1 and CDR2: SGHVS and FQNEAQ. V shed 0 bases and J shed 0 bases, with 10 bases lying between them. The DNA for the CDR3 is TGTGCCAGCAGCTTAGCCTTTTGGACTAGCACAGATACGCAGTATTTT. Translating gives CASSLAFWTSTDTQYF.

This chain joins TRBV4-1 and TRBJ2-3; D is undetermined. The CDR3 contains 16 residues. Trimming removed 5 bases at V and 0 bases at J, with 15 bases between. CDR1 and CDR2 from the germline V gene are MGHRA and YSYEKL. The CDR3 sequence: CASSSREADSTDTQYF. The CDR3 nucleotides are TGCGCCAGCAGCTCCCGCGAAGCTGATAGCACAGATACGCAGTATTTT.

This chain links TRBV7-9 with TRBJ1-6; D gene unclear. The V end lost 3 bases, the J end lost 8 bases, and 8 bases lay between the germline ends. The CDR3 is 13 amino acids. Germline loops: CDR1 SEHNR, CDR2 FQNEAQ (reference sequence). The CDR3 region is CASSLTPYSPLHF. CDR3 nucleotide sequence: TGTGCCAGCAGCTTGACACCCTATTCACCCCTCCACTTT.

V is TRBV6-4 and J is TRBJ1-2; D gene unclear. CDR1 is MRHNA, CDR2 SNTAGT, per germline. The CDR3 has 13 residues. V lost 2 bases to trimming and J lost 9 bases, with 13 bases between them. The CDR3 spells CASSDEGGGRYTF. CDR3 bases: TGTGCCAGCAGTGACGAGGGAGGTGGTCGCTACACCTTC.

The chain couples TRBV30 to TRBJ1-6; weak D call: TRBD1 (5 bases). Per the germline V gene, CDR1 is GTSNPN and CDR2 is SVGIG (reference sequence). CDR3 size: 12 residues. Trimming removed 4 bases at V and 7 bases at J, with 8 bases between. CDR3 nucleotide sequence: TGTGCCTGGACAGGGAACAATTCACCCCTCCACTTT. Translated: CAWTGNNSPLHF.

The chain links TRBV27 to TRBJ2-1, with 9 bases aligning to TRBD2. V shed 2 bases, J shed 5 bases, and the junction held 1 base outside the gene matches. Germline assignment: CDR1 MNHEY and CDR2 SMNVEV (reference sequence). The CDR3 loop spans 14 amino acids. CDR3: CASSLAGGHNEQFF. DNA for the CDR3: TGTGCCAGCAGTTTAGCGGGGGGGCACAATGAGCAGTTCTTC.

J is TRBJ2-7 and V is TRBV3-1 (or the pseudogene TRBV3-2); TRBD2 agrees at 16 bases. This CDR3 spans 16 amino acids. The junction had 5 bases not matched to a gene; V was cut back by 4 bases and J by 5 bases. Per the germline V gene, CDR1 is LGHDT and CDR2 is YNNKEL (reference sequence). CDR3 nucleotides: TGTGCCAGCAGCCCGGGACTAGCGGGGGGGCAGGACGAGCAGTACTTC. Translated: CASSPGLAGGQDEQYF.